One and the same sample provided the 21 T cell receptor beta chains below, sequenced in a study of neurological immune-mediated disorders. TCRdb reanalysed the 5' RACE reads using MiXCR and keeps one entry per CDR3 protein. The sample consists of 40,000 or so distinct CDR3 sequences, more than 3% of them appearing once. Time point denoted: longitudinal time-point 1 (baseline). The source material was PBMCs. All receptors derive from a woman aged 55 to 70 with multiple sclerosis.

The chain recombines TRBV11-1 with TRBJ2-7; 11 positions match TRBD2. The CDR3 has 15 amino acids. Germline V gene sequence: CDR1 SGHAT, CDR2 FQDESV (reference sequence). After removal of 5 bases from V and 7 bases from J, the junction contained 10 bases not matched to a gene. The DNA for the CDR3 is TGTGCCAGCAGCCCGACTAGCGGGGCATCCTCAGAGCAGTACTTC. Translated: CASSPTSGASSEQYF.

This clonotype was seen at least ten times. The rearrangement links TRBV5-5 to TRBJ1-5; D might be TRBD1 (5 bases). The CDR3 loop spans 17 amino acids. Germline lookup yields CDR1 SGHKS and CDR2 YYEKEE (reference sequence). V dropped 2 bases and J dropped 0 bases, with 15 bases sitting between them. The CDR3 sequence is CASSFSGGGYSNQPQHF. The CDR3 DNA follows: TGTGCCAGCAGCTTTTCGGGGGGTGGGTATAGCAATCAGCCCCAGCATTTT. The full variable domain, in which reference TRBV5-5 and TRBJ1-5 provide the parts outside the CDR3, is DAGVTQSPTHLIKTRGQQVTLRCSPISGHKSVSWYQQVLGQGPQFIFQYYEKEERGRGNFPDRFSARQFPNYSSELNVNALLLGDSALYLCASSFSGGGYSNQPQHFGDGTRLSIL.

At least ten counts were recorded for this clonotype. CDR3 DNA sequence: TGCGCCAGCAGCTTAAGACAGGGTACAGATACGCAGTATTTT. Protein: CASSLRQGTDTQYF. V is TRBV5-1 and J is TRBJ2-3; 7 bases agree with TRBD1. Trimming cost V 2 bases and J 3 bases; bases outside gene matches: 3. Germline CDR1 SGHRS, CDR2 YFSETQ. This CDR3 has 14 residues.

This clonotype was picked up many times. This rearrangement joins TRBV16 to TRBJ2-3, with no clear D. The germline V gene has CDR1 KGHSY and CDR2 FQNENV. The V gene lost 8 bases and the J gene lost 2 bases, with 20 bases spanning the gap. The CDR3 length is 16 residues. The CDR3 sequence is CASAIPVPGTTDTQYF. The CDR3 DNA is TGTGCCAGCGCTATTCCAGTCCCCGGTACCACAGATACGCAGTATTTT. The whole variable domain, remainder taken from reference TRBV16 and TRBJ2-3, is GEEVAQTPKHLVRGEGQKAKLYCAPIKGHSYVFWYQQVLKNEFKFLISFQNENVFDETGMPKERFSAKCLPNSPCSLEIQATKLEDSAVYFCASAIPVPGTTDTQYFGPGTRLTVL.

Comments on this clonotype: Its ends do not fully match the called genes, so a read error is possible. The CDR3 reads CSARGRQGGSYNSTLNF. In nucleotides, the CDR3 is TGCAGTGCTAGAGGCAGACAGGGCGGCTCCTATAATTCAACCCTCAACTTT. The gene calls are TRBV20-1 and TRBJ1-6; 7 nucleotides match TRBD1. The length of the CDR3 is 17 residues. Per the germline V gene, CDR1 is DFQATT and CDR2 is SNEGSKA (reference sequence).

Remarks on this clonotype: A read error may explain this, as a much larger clone is one base away. The V gene is TRBV7-9, the J gene TRBJ2-3; TRBD2 matches 11 bases. In germline, CDR1 is SEHNR, CDR2 FQNEAQ (reference sequence). This CDR3 is built from 18 residues. CDR3 region: CASSLWLAGGFNPDTKYF. The CDR3 DNA follows: TGTGCCAGCAGCTTATGGCTAGCGGGGGGTTTTAACCCAGATACGAAGTATTTT.

This clonotype is labeled medium-sized (0.01 to 0.1%). J is TRBJ1-6 and V is TRBV9; the match to TRBD1 covers 8 bases. CDR1 and CDR2 (germline): SGDLS, YYNGEE. This CDR3 has 14 amino acids. The junction had 7 bases not matched to a gene; V was cut back by 2 bases and J by 12 bases. This chain's CDR3 is CASSVLGQGGPLHF. For the CDR3, the DNA is TGTGCCAGCAGCGTCTTAGGACAGGGTGGACCCCTCCACTTT.

At least ten counts were recorded for this clonotype. The genes are TRBV7-2 and TRBJ2-3; TRBD2 matches at 10 bases. V lost 5 bases to trimming and J lost 1 base; unmatched junction nucleotides: 6. Germline loops: CDR1 SGHTA, CDR2 FQGNSA. This CDR3 is 16 amino acids long. The CDR3 reads CASSPSSGGRTDTQYF. The CDR3 bases are TGTGCCAGCAGCCCCTCTAGCGGGGGCCGCACAGATACGCAGTATTTT.

This chain uses TRBV5-5 with TRBJ2-7; TRBD2 matches 7 bases. Germline-derived CDR1 and CDR2 are SGHKS and YYEKEE (reference sequence). CDR3 length equals 17 residues. V shed 3 bases and J 6 bases; nucleotides not matched to a gene: 18. The CDR3 DNA reads as TGTGCCAGCAGCTACCTTCAGCAGGGAGGGTATCGTCGCGAGCAGTACTTC. Translating gives CASSYLQQGGYRREQYF.

The genes are TRBV5-1 and TRBJ2-2; 8 bases match TRBD1. Trimming removed 4 bases from V and 4 bases from J; junction bases left unmatched: 9. In germline, CDR1 is SGHRS, CDR2 YFSETQ. This CDR3 is built from 16 residues. The CDR3 loop reads CASSGTGGGFTGELFF. In nucleotides, the CDR3 is TGCGCCAGCAGCGGGACAGGCGGCGGGTTCACCGGGGAGCTGTTTTTT.

This clonotype has a count of ten or more. J is TRBJ2-2 and V is TRBV12-3 or TRBV12-4; D unclear. The CDR3 is made up of 18 amino acids. The germline V and J ends were trimmed by 1 base and 0 bases, with 15 bases remaining between them. The CDR3 coding sequence is TGTGCCAGCAGTTTAGGGTTCCGGTTTGACGCGAACACCGGGGAGCTGTTTTTT. Translating it yields CASSLGFRFDANTGELFF.

This clonotype was counted ten times or more. The chain is built from TRBV6-5 and TRBJ2-7; D may be TRBD1 (6 bases). The ends were cut back, 6 bases at V and 3 bases at J, with 15 bases in the middle. Germline-derived CDR1 and CDR2 are MNHEY and SVGAGI. The CDR3 spans 14 residues. CDR3 sequence reads: CASRSDRGIYEQYF. In nucleotides, the CDR3 is TGTGCCAGCAGATCGGACAGAGGAATCTACGAGCAGTACTTC.

This clonotype has ten or more counts. The chain couples TRBV7-7 to TRBJ1-1; D ambiguous. Between the trimmed V and J ends, which lost 4 bases and 0 bases, there was a span of 6 bases. This CDR3 has 13 residues. Germline V gene sequence: CDR1 SSHAT, CDR2 FNYEAQ (reference sequence). Here the CDR3 reads CASSSRMNTEAFF. As DNA, the CDR3 is TGTGCCAGCAGCTCCCGTATGAACACTGAAGCTTTCTTT.

This clonotype was detected many times. The V gene is TRBV20-1, the J gene TRBJ2-7, with D possibly matching TRBD1 (5 bases). Germline CDR1 and CDR2: DFQATT and SNEGSKA (reference sequence). There are 14 residues in the CDR3. Trimming took off 0 bases at V and 0 bases at J, with 9 bases between the two ends. The CDR3 sequence: CSAREAGNSYEQYF. The CDR3 DNA reads as TGCAGTGCTAGAGAAGCAGGGAACTCCTACGAGCAGTACTTC.

In its sample, this clonotype was seen many times. The chain joins TRBV5-1 to TRBJ2-3; D is uncertain. The length of the CDR3 is 14 residues. Germline CDR1 and CDR2: SGHRS and YFSETQ. Trimming cost V 1 base and J 0 bases, with 6 bases left between them. CDR3 in DNA: TGCGCCAGCAGCTTGATCTCCAGCACAGATACGCAGTATTTT. Translation gives CASSLISSTDTQYF.

This clonotype appeared many times. V is TRBV4-2 and J is TRBJ2-1; D ambiguous. Looked up from germline, CDR1 is LGHNA and CDR2 is YNFKEQ. The V gene lost 2 bases and the J gene lost 0 bases, with 11 bases spanning the gap. CDR3 length equals 16 residues. The CDR3 loop is CASSQPTATSYNEQFF. The CDR3 nucleotides read TGTGCCAGCAGCCAACCGACCGCAACCTCCTACAATGAGCAGTTCTTC.

This clonotype has at least ten counts. The chain employs TRBV5-1 and TRBJ2-1, with 8 bases that match TRBD2. CDR3 length equals 14 residues. The junction had 5 bases not matched to a gene; V was cut back by 1 base and J by 8 bases. In germline, CDR1 is SGHRS, CDR2 YFSETQ. This CDR3 reads CASSLSGGLDEQFF. The CDR3 DNA reads as TGCGCCAGCAGCTTGTCGGGGGGGCTCGATGAGCAGTTCTTC. The variable domain in full, completed from reference TRBV5-1 and TRBJ2-1, reads KAGVTQTPRYLIKTRGQQVTLSCSPISGHRSVSWYQQTPGQGLQFLFEYFSETQRNKGNFPGRFSGRQFSNSRSEMNVSTLELGDSALYLCASSLSGGLDEQFFGPGTRLTVL.

This clonotype has just a few counts. Being one base from a much bigger clone, this may be a read error. The V call is TRBV29-1, the J call TRBJ1-2; D possibly corresponds to TRBD1 (5 bases). In germline, CDR1 is SQVTM, CDR2 ANQGSEA. V lost 8 bases, J lost 1 base, and 11 bases lay in between. There are 12 residues in the CDR3. Here the CDR3 DNA reads TGCAGCCACTACAGGATTAACTATGGCTACACCTTC. Amino acids: CSHYRINYGYTF.

This clonotype is categorized as medium-sized. The V and J genes are TRBV20-1 and TRBJ1-2, with D possibly matching TRBD1 (5 bases). The CDR3 sequence is 12 residues long. The germline CDR1 and CDR2 sequences are DFQATT and SNEGSKA (reference sequence). V gave up 6 bases and J gave up 8 bases, with 16 bases separating them. The CDR3 sequence: CSAPRAGRGYTF. CDR3 bases: TGCAGTGCCCCCCGGGCAGGGAGGGGCTACACCTTC.

This clonotype was observed at least ten times. The CDR3 DNA follows: TGCAGTGCTAGAGTTTCTAGAGGACTAGCGAGGAATGAGCAGTTCTTC. Translated, it gives CSARVSRGLARNEQFF. The genes are TRBV20-1 and TRBJ2-1; 9 bases fit TRBD2. This CDR3 is built from 16 residues. J gave up 7 bases and V 1 base, and 11 bases lay outside the gene matches. Germline CDR1 and CDR2: DFQATT and SNEGSKA (reference sequence).

This clonotype showed up many times. This chain joins TRBV7-9 and TRBJ1-6; D gene unclear. Deletions cut 1 base from V and 7 bases from J, with 2 bases between. This CDR3 is 12 amino acids long. Germline CDR1 and CDR2: SEHNR and FQNEAQ (reference sequence). The CDR3 is CASSLVNSPLHF. CDR3 in DNA: TGTGCCAGCAGCTTAGTGAATTCACCCCTCCACTTT.